These T cell receptor beta chains were read from a single sample in a study of blood T cell repertoires in COVID-19. The repertoire was sequenced with immunoSEQ multiplex PCR; TCRdb's copy has only in-frame clones and lacks some. The sample shows 190,000 or so clones, 87% of them seen only once. Sequenced sample: peripheral blood. Source of these receptors: a man in his fifties or sixties who had recovered from COVID-19. CDR3s include the opening cysteine and the closing phenylalanine or tryptophan. A D gene is named only where the DNA matches it firmly. Some rows mark clone size as missing; the rest say once, few, many or name a class of expanded clone.

TRBD2	NA	TRBV5-1	TRBJ2-3	TGCGCCAGCAGCTTGGGGGGTAGCGGGAGGACTAGCACAGATACGCAGTATTTT	CASSLGGSGRTSTDTQYF
NA	NA	TRBV30	TRBJ2-7	TGTGCCTGGGGACGGGACAACTCCTACGAGCAGTACTTC	CAWGRDNSYEQYF
NA	NA	TRBV28	TRBJ2-1	TGTGCCAGCAGTCAAAACTACGGCGGGTTTAGCTCCTACAATGAGCAGTTCTTC	CASSQNYGGFSSYNEQFF
NA	NA	TRBV5-1	TRBJ1-2	TGCGCCAGCAGCCCCCAAATGGGACTCATCTATGGCTACACCTTC	CASSPQMGLIYGYTF
NA	NA	TRBV30	TRBJ2-5	TGTGCCTGGAGTGGGTCTAGCGCGGGGGAGACCCAGTACTTC	CAWSGSSAGETQYF
TRBD1	NA	TRBV6-5	TRBJ2-7	TGTGCCAGCAACCTGGACAGGGGGTACGAGCAGTACTTC	CASNLDRGYEQYF
NA	once	TRBV15	TRBJ1-5	TGTGCCACCAGCAGAGCTGATCAGCCCCAGCATTTT	CATSRADQPQHF
TRBD2	once	TRBV6-1	TRBJ2-5	TGTGCCAGCAGTGGTGGACTAGCGGGGTACCAAGAGACCCAGTACTTC	CASSGGLAGYQETQYF
NA	NA	TRBV19	TRBJ1-4	TGTGCCAGTAGCCAGGGGAGTGCAGCTAATGAAAAACTGTTTTTT	CASSQGSAANEKLFF
TRBD2	once	TRBV9	TRBJ2-3	TGTGCCAGCAGCGTAGAAGGACTAGCGGGACACAGCACAGATACGCAGTATTTT	CASSVEGLAGHSTDTQYF
NA	NA	TRBV9	TRBJ1-3	TGTGCCAGCAGCCTCTCGGACAAACGAAACACCATATATTTT	CASSLSDKRNTIYF
TRBD2	NA	TRBV19	TRBJ2-5	TGTGCCAGTAGTATTGGGGATGGAGGTAGCGGGGGAACTCTAGAGACCCAGTACTTC	CASSIGDGGSGGTLETQYF
TRBD1	once	TRBV14	TRBJ2-7	TGTGCCAGCAGCCAAAGGACAGGGGTCGCGAGTGGGGAGCAGTACTTC	CASSQRTGVASGEQYF
TRBD2	many	TRBV3-1/TRBV3-2	TRBJ2-7	TGTGCCAGCAGCCAAGGGCTAGCGGGAGGGGCCTACGAGCAGTACTTC	CASSQGLAGGAYEQYF
TRBD1	NA	TRBV7-9	TRBJ1-1	TGTGCCAGCAGCCCGAGGGACAGACCCAACACTGAAGCTTTCTTT	CASSPRDRPNTEAFF
NA	NA	TRBV7-2	TRBJ1-4	TGTGCCAGCAGCTTCAGGGGAACTAATGAAAAACTGTTTTTT	CASSFRGTNEKLFF
TRBD1	NA	TRBV5-1	TRBJ2-2	TGCGCCAGCAGCACCATGAGACAGGGCACCGGGGAGCTGTTTTTT	CASSTMRQGTGELFF
NA	few	TRBV11-2	TRBJ1-2	TGTGCCAGCAGCGCCTTCCTAGGATCTAACTATGGCTACACCTTC	CASSAFLGSNYGYTF
TRBD2	few	TRBV6-1	TRBJ2-5	TGTGCCAGCAGTGAGCGGGAGGGTACTACCCAAGAGACCCAGTACTTC	CASSEREGTTQETQYF
NA	NA	TRBV7-2	TRBJ2-1	TGTGCCAGCAGCTTATTGGGCGACCTGAAATACAATGAGCAGTTCTTC	CASSLLGDLKYNEQFF
TRBD2	NA	TRBV5-1	TRBJ2-5	TGCGCCAGCAGCACAGGACTAGCGGGAAACCAAGAGACCCAGTACTTC	CASSTGLAGNQETQYF
NA	NA	TRBV19	TRBJ2-1	TGTGCCAGTAGTATCGGGGTTGGGGGGAATGAGCAGTTCTTC	CASSIGVGGNEQFF
TRBD1	NA	TRBV24-1	TRBJ1-5	TGTGCCACCAGTGATCGGACAGGGAGCCAGCCCCAGCATTTT	CATSDRTGSQPQHF
NA	NA	TRBV30	TRBJ1-5	TGTGCCTGGAGTCGCGGGGATAATCAGCCCCAGCATTTT	CAWSRGDNQPQHF
TRBD1	once	TRBV3-1/TRBV3-2	TRBJ2-2	TGTGCCAGCAGCCGCCAATTTACAGGGGCCACCGGGGAGCTGTTTTTT	CASSRQFTGATGELFF
NA	NA	TRBV7-3	TRBJ1-5	TGTGCCAGCAGCTTAAGAACAGACCATCATAGCAATCAGCCCCAGCATTTT	CASSLRTDHHSNQPQHF
TRBD2	NA	TRBV24-1	TRBJ2-5	TGTGCCACCTCTGGAGGAGCGGGGGGCCAAGAGACCCAGTACTTC	CATSGGAGGQETQYF
NA	NA	TRBV6-5	TRBJ1-2	TGTGCCAACGACAACACGGCGCCAAGCTACACCTTC	CANDNTAPSYTF
TRBD2	once	TRBV18	TRBJ2-1	TGTGCCAGCTCACCACCTAATGATAGCGGGAGGGGGCAGTTCTTC	CASSPPNDSGRGQFF
NA	NA	TRBV30	TRBJ1-5	TGTGCCTGGAGCTCTCAGGGGAATCAGCCCCAGCATTTT	CAWSSQGNQPQHF
TRBD2	NA	TRBV5-1	TRBJ2-1	TGCGCCAGCAGCTTGGAAGCGGGAGGGCGGGATGAGCAGTTCTTC	CASSLEAGGRDEQFF
TRBD1	NA	TRBV18	TRBJ2-5	TGTGCCAGCTCACCCGGGACAGCAGACCAAGAGACCCAGTACTTC	CASSPGTADQETQYF
TRBD1	NA	TRBV5-4	TRBJ1-6	TGTGCCAGCAGTAAAGGGGGCAATGCCTATAATTCACCCCTCCACTTT	CASSKGGNAYNSPLHF
TRBD1	NA	TRBV25-1	TRBJ1-1	TGTGCCAGCACGTCCAGGGGGCGCGGGAAGTTTCATGAAGCTTTCTTT	CASTSRGRGKFHEAFF
TRBD1	NA	TRBV7-9	TRBJ1-2	TGTGCCAGCATTTCCTCCGGGACAGGAGCCGGCTACACCTTC	CASISSGTGAGYTF
TRBD2	NA	TRBV28	TRBJ2-3	TGTGCCAGCAACGCGGGAGGGCCTGGAGATACGCAGTATTTT	CASNAGGPGDTQYF
TRBD1	NA	TRBV16	TRBJ1-5	TGTGCCAGCAGCCAGCAGGACAGGGGTTTTGCTCAGCCCCAGCATTTT	CASSQQDRGFAQPQHF
TRBD2	NA	TRBV5-4	TRBJ2-1	TGTGCCAGCAGCTCCCGACTAGCGGGAGAGAGTGAGCAGTTCTTC	CASSSRLAGESEQFF
TRBD2	few	TRBV5-1	TRBJ2-2	TGCGCCAGCAGCTTGGAACCCAGCGGGAGGGCCACCGGGGAGCTGTTTTTT	CASSLEPSGRATGELFF
NA	NA	TRBV11-2	TRBJ2-3	TGTGCCAGCAGCCCACAGGGATTAACTAGCACAGATACGCAGTATTTT	CASSPQGLTSTDTQYF
TRBD1	NA	TRBV10-3	TRBJ1-1	TGTGCCATCAGTGAGGGGACAGTTGAAGCTTTCTTT	CAISEGTVEAFF
NA	NA	TRBV7-8	TRBJ2-2	TGTTCCTCAAATCTCGGGCGGGGGAACACCGGGGAGCTGTTTTTT	CSSNLGRGNTGELFF
TRBD2	NA	TRBV19	TRBJ2-5	TGTGCCAGTAGTTGGGGGACTAGCGGGGAGACCCAGTACTTC	CASSWGTSGETQYF
TRBD2	once	TRBV24-1	TRBJ2-5	TGTGCCACCAGCGGGGGGGCAGCGGGACAAGAGACCCAGTACTTC	CATSGGAAGQETQYF